The 5 T cell receptor beta chains below all came from one sample that was sequenced in a study of PD-1 blockade in classical Hodgkin lymphoma. Sequencing used immunoSEQ multiplex PCR; TCRdb keeps in-frame clones, though not all of them. The table has some 23,000 clones, around 94% seen once. The sample's time point: newly diagnosed, previously untreated cHL patient sample. The sample comprised peripheral blood mononuclear cells (PBMCs). The receptors derive from a human donor with classical Hodgkin lymphoma.

V gene TRBV7-2 combines with J gene TRBJ2-4; D is unresolved. This CDR3 has 15 residues. CDR1 SGHTA and CDR2 FQGNSA come from the germline V gene. The V end lost 2 bases, the J end lost 9 bases, and 17 bases lay between the germline ends. The DNA of the CDR3 is TGTGCCAGCAGCTTATCAGCCCGATCCGCCGCCATTCAGTACTTC. It translates to CASSLSARSAAIQYF.

The chain combines TRBV10-2 with TRBJ2-3; possible D gene TRBD1, 6 bases. The CDR3 length is 12 residues. V was cut by 8 bases and J by 4 bases, with 10 bases left in between. Germline values: CDR1 WSHSY, CDR2 SAAADI. The CDR3 loop reads CASLGAADTQYF. The CDR3 nucleotides are TGCGCCAGCTTGGGGGCTGCAGATACGCAGTATTTT.

The chain combines TRBV12-5 with TRBJ2-7; 12 bases agree with TRBD2. This CDR3 region has 17 residues. The junction had 4 bases not matched to a gene; V was cut back by 0 bases and J by 1 base. Germline CDR1 reads LGHNT; CDR2 reads FRNRAP. CDR3 in amino acids: CASGLVRTSGESYEQYF. CDR3 coding DNA: TGTGCTAGTGGTTTGGTTAGGACTAGCGGGGAATCCTACGAGCAGTACTTC.

This CDR3 reads CASSAPGQLNSPLHF. CDR3 DNA sequence: TGTGCCAGCAGCGCCCCGGGACAACTCAATTCACCCCTCCACTTT. The chain joins TRBV7-8 to TRBJ1-6, with D possibly TRBD1 on 6 matching bases. Looked up from germline, CDR1 is SGHVS and CDR2 is FQNEAQ. This CDR3 has 15 amino acids. With 5 bases removed from V and 7 bases from J, the gap between germline ends came to 15 bases.

The chain employs TRBV14 and TRBJ1-2; TRBD1 is a possible D gene (5 bases). Trimming stripped 4 bases from V and 8 bases from J, with 14 bases between. This CDR3 region has 13 residues. Germline V lookup: CDR1 SGHDN, CDR2 FVKESK. Here the CDR3 DNA reads TGTGCCAGCAGCCGAGATCTTTGGGGCGGCTACACCTTC. This encodes CASSRDLWGGYTF.